This record covers a single TCR beta chain. The sample is drawn from a study of brain T cells in children with intractable seizures. The CDR3 runs to 16 residues. Germline V gene data show CDR1 as SGDLS and CDR2 as YYNGEE. The V gene end was trimmed by 4 bases and the J gene end by 2 bases; junction bases not matched to a gene: 7. This table comes from immunoSEQ multiplex PCR, and its TCRdb copy is limited to in-frame clones, with some not included. The table lists around 80,000 clones, 91% of them singletons. The genes are TRBV9 and TRBJ2-1, with 9 bases lining up with TRBD2. The sequenced sample was peripheral blood, obtained at surgery. The receptor comes from a girl aged 2 to 10 with Rasmussen encephalitis and intractable seizures. The CDR3 nucleotides are TGTGCCAGCAGCATAGATAGCGGGAGCGCCTACAATGAGCAGTTCTTC. Protein product: CASSIDSGSAYNEQFF.